This entry lists 28 T cell receptor beta chains sequenced from one sample in a study of beta chain features in type 1 diabetes. Of the isolated RNA, all was reverse transcribed, and so the sequenced material was expressed TCRB transcripts. The assay was immunoSEQ multiplex PCR, and TCRdb's table has in-frame clones only and misses some. This repertoire shows 900,000 or so clones, roughly 15% found once; its top ten account for 0.02% to 0.025%. The specimen was naive CD4+ T cells from blood. All receptors derive from a woman aged 18-35 years in good health.

Worth noting for this clone: Other DNA sequences in this sample translate to the same CDR3. The chain combines TRBV9 with TRBJ2-7; 11 nucleotides align to TRBD2. The CDR3 length is 16 residues. V shed 0 bases and J 0 bases; nucleotides not matched to a gene: 2. Germline V CDR1 and CDR2: SGDLS, YYNGEE. CDR3 sequence: CASSVGLAGNSYEQYF. As DNA, the CDR3 is TGTGCCAGCAGCGTAGGACTAGCGGGGAACTCCTACGAGCAGTACTTC.

This clone was counted between two and nine times. This rearrangement joins TRBV6-5 to TRBJ2-6, with D hard to call. The V gene's germline CDR1 is MNHEY and CDR2 SVGAGI. CDR3 length: 16 residues. Trimming left V 1 base short and J 1 base short, with 8 bases between. This CDR3 is CASSYWSGSGANVLTF. Written as DNA, the CDR3 is TGTGCCAGCAGTTACTGGTCCGGGTCTGGGGCCAACGTCCTGACTTTC.

This clone has more than one count but fewer than ten. The rearrangement links TRBV18 to TRBJ1-5; 7 positions agree with TRBD1. After removal of 2 bases from V and 7 bases from J, the junction contained 5 bases not matched to a gene. The CDR3 covers 14 residues. Germline assignment: CDR1 KGHSH and CDR2 LQKENI. The CDR3 bases are TGTGCCAGCTCACCATCAACACAGGGGCAGCCCCAGCATTTT. Its protein product is CASSPSTQGQPQHF.

The chain recombines TRBV28 with TRBJ2-5; 7 bases align to TRBD1. The CDR3 covers 12 residues. The J segment lost 5 bases and the V segment lost 9 bases, leaving 6 bases of the junction unmatched. CDR1 and CDR2 from the germline V gene are MDHEN and SYDVKM. CDR3 sequence reads: CASTRGTETQYF. Written as DNA, the CDR3 is TGTGCCAGTACCAGGGGGACGGAGACCCAGTACTTC.

This clone was seen a few times. This sequence joins TRBV15 and TRBJ2-1, with no clear D. Germline CDR1 is LNHNV and CDR2 is YYDKDF (reference sequence). CDR3 length: 13 amino acids. Trimming cost V 5 bases and J 5 bases, with 10 bases left between them. The DNA for the CDR3 is TGTGCCACCAGCGACGGACCCCACAATGAGCAGTTCTTC. Protein: CATSDGPHNEQFF.

In the case of this clone: Other DNA sequences in the sample encode the same CDR3. The rearrangement joins TRBV11-2 to TRBJ2-1; D perhaps matches TRBD2 (6 bases). CDR3 length: 13 residues. With 5 bases removed from V and 3 bases from J, the gap between germline ends came to 8 bases. CDR1 is SGHAT and CDR2 is FQNNGV in the germline V gene. The CDR3 bases are TGTGCCAGCAGCCCCGGGAGCTACAATGAGCAGTTCTTC. Amino acid sequence: CASSPGSYNEQFF.

The chain uses TRBV28 and TRBJ1-5; D might be TRBD1 (6 bases). V lost 4 bases and J lost 3, with 13 bases in between. The CDR3 is 15 residues long. Germline CDR1 is MDHEN and CDR2 is SYDVKM. CDR3 region: CASSSTGRVNQPQHF. For the CDR3, the DNA is TGTGCCAGCAGTTCAACAGGGAGGGTCAATCAGCCCCAGCATTTT.

The chain combines TRBV10-2 with TRBJ2-7, with D tentatively TRBD2 (6 bases). The CDR3 covers 15 residues. Germline V lookup: CDR1 WSHSY, CDR2 SAAADI. V was trimmed by 8 bases and J by 4 bases, leaving 21 bases between them. DNA of the CDR3: TGCGCCAGCGTTAAAGGAAAACTGGGAGGATACGAGCAGTACTTC. It yields the protein CASVKGKLGGYEQYF.

In this sample, this clone turned up a few times. This sequence joins TRBV5-5 and TRBJ2-1, with TRBD2 matching 9 bases. Losses at the gene ends were 1 base for V and 11 bases for J; bases not matched to a gene: 7. Germline CDR1 reads SGHKS; CDR2 reads YYEKEE (reference sequence). This CDR3 comprises 14 residues. The DNA for the CDR3 is TGTGCCAGCAGCTTGTATGGGCTAGCGGGAAAGCAGTTCTTC. It encodes CASSLYGLAGKQFF.

The chain joins TRBV5-4 to TRBJ2-1; 7 bases line up with TRBD1. The CDR3 spans 18 residues. Germline V gives CDR1 SGHNT, CDR2 YYREEE (reference sequence). Germline trimming cut 0 bases from V and 1 base from J; bases unmatched to any gene: 10. CDR3 sequence: CASSLGGGGSRSYNEQFF. The CDR3 nucleotides are TGTGCCAGCAGCTTGGGAGGGGGCGGATCCCGGTCCTACAATGAGCAGTTCTTC.

In its sample, this clone was seen a few times. The V call is TRBV19, the J call TRBJ2-1, with 14 bases matching TRBD2. With V trimmed by 2 bases and J by 12 bases, 9 bases remained unmatched. This CDR3 comprises 16 residues. Germline CDR1 reads LNHDA; CDR2 reads SQIVND (reference sequence). This CDR3 is CASSIRAGLAGEGQFF. CDR3 nucleotide sequence: TGTGCCAGTAGTATACGAGCGGGACTAGCGGGAGAAGGGCAGTTCTTC.

The rearrangement links TRBV6-5 to TRBJ2-7; D might be TRBD2 (5 bases). The CDR3 runs 15 residues. Germline loops: CDR1 MNHEY, CDR2 SVGAGI. V gave up 5 bases and J gave up 2 bases, with 16 bases separating them. CDR3 protein: CASSGRRLGAYEQYF. The CDR3 DNA follows: TGTGCCAGCAGTGGCCGGAGGCTGGGAGCCTACGAGCAGTACTTC.

This clone has only a few counts. The chain is built from TRBV5-1 and TRBJ2-4; D uncertain. Germline V CDR1 and CDR2: SGHRS, YFSETQ. Trimming removed 0 bases from V and 6 bases from J, with 19 bases in between. CDR3 length equals 17 residues. CDR3 in DNA: TGCGCCAGCAGCTTGGCGTTAAGACGTAACGTAAGAAACATTCAGTACTTC. Translation gives CASSLALRRNVRNIQYF.

This clone was counted only a few times. The chain has TRBV5-4 and TRBJ2-1; 11 bases map to TRBD2. The CDR3 spans 16 residues. The trim removed 4 bases at V and 7 bases at J, leaving 10 bases unmatched. Germline V gene data show CDR1 as SGHNT and CDR2 as YYREEE (reference sequence). The CDR3 region has the DNA TGTGCCAGCAGCCAAGTAGCGGGAGGGCCCTGGAATGAGCAGTTCTTC. This translates into CASSQVAGGPWNEQFF.

CDR3 amino acids: CASSEAGAGYTQYF. In DNA, the CDR3 is TGTGCCAGCAGTGAAGCGGGAGCGGGCTATACGCAGTATTTT. The chain recombines TRBV2 with TRBJ2-3, with a weak D call TRBD2 (6 bases). CDR3 length: 14 amino acids. Trimming shortened V by 0 bases and J by 7 bases, and 11 bases separated the two germline ends. The germline CDR1 and CDR2 sequences are SNHLY and FYNNEI.

This chain links TRBV14 with TRBJ2-7, with a weak D call TRBD2 (5 bases). This CDR3 comprises 15 residues. Germline loops: CDR1 SGHDN, CDR2 FVKESK. Trimming cost V 1 base and J 1 base, with 11 bases left between them. The CDR3 sequence is CASSQGRHPSYEQYF. The CDR3 DNA reads TGTGCCAGCAGCCAAGGGAGGCATCCATCCTACGAGCAGTACTTC.

This clone was counted a few times. The chain uses TRBV11-1 and TRBJ2-2; D is unresolved. V dropped 5 bases and J dropped 8 bases, with 6 bases sitting between them. Looked up from germline, CDR1 is SGHAT and CDR2 is FQDESV (reference sequence). The CDR3 sequence is 11 residues long. CDR3 region: CASSAGGELFF. The CDR3 nucleotides are TGTGCCAGCAGCGCCGGGGGGGAGCTGTTTTTT.

V gene TRBV18 combines with J gene TRBJ2-2; D not certain. The germline gives CDR1 KGHSH, CDR2 LQKENI. Trimming removed 0 bases at V and 7 bases at J, with 12 bases between. The CDR3 runs to 15 residues. The DNA for the CDR3 is TGTGCCAGCTCACCACCGAGAGGCTTCTTCGGGGAGCTGTTTTTT. It specifies CASSPPRGFFGELFF.

V is TRBV28 and J is TRBJ1-2, with 8 bases that match TRBD1. With 8 bases clipped from V and 7 bases from J, the junction kept 9 bases outside the gene matches. Germline CDR1 and CDR2: MDHEN and SYDVKM. This CDR3 is 13 amino acids long. The CDR3 is CASQGASAAGYTF. DNA of the CDR3: TGTGCCAGCCAGGGGGCATCCGCAGCTGGCTACACCTTC.

In regard to this clone: The same CDR3 is also encoded by other DNA sequences in this sample. The CDR3 DNA reads as TGTGCCAGCAGTATCAGGGGCTACGAGCAGTACTTC. Amino acid sequence: CASSIRGYEQYF. This chain joins TRBV28 and TRBJ2-7; a weak D match, TRBD1 (6 bases). From germline, CDR1 is MDHEN and CDR2 SYDVKM. V was pared by 5 bases and J by 3 bases, with 8 bases between. CDR3 length equals 12 residues.

This clone appeared a few times. The chain recombines TRBV29-1 with TRBJ2-1, with 9 bases lining up with TRBD1. The ends lost 6 bases at V and 0 bases at J; junction bases unmatched: 6. The germline gives CDR1 SQVTM, CDR2 ANQGSEA. The CDR3 is 15 residues long. CDR3 coding DNA: TGCAGCGTCGACAGGGGGGCCCTCTCCTACAATGAGCAGTTCTTC. It specifies CSVDRGALSYNEQFF.

This clone was seen more than once but under ten times. This CDR3 is CASRWTSGDNEQFF. The CDR3 region has the DNA TGTGCCAGCAGATGGACTAGCGGTGACAATGAGCAGTTCTTC. This chain connects TRBV5-4 to TRBJ2-1; 10 bases are shared with TRBD2. Trimming cost V 5 bases and J 5 bases; bases outside gene matches: 4. The CDR3 has 14 residues. Per germline, CDR1 SGHNT and CDR2 YYREEE (reference sequence).

This clone came up a few times. The chain links TRBV6-5 to TRBJ1-4; 10 bases agree with TRBD1. The CDR3 extends over 13 amino acids. Germline loops: CDR1 MNHEY, CDR2 SVGAGI. V shed 8 bases and J 8 bases; nucleotides not matched to a gene: 5. The CDR3 DNA follows: TGTGCCAGCCGACAGGGGGCTTGGGAAAAACTGTTTTTT. Translation gives CASRQGAWEKLFF.

The V and J genes are TRBV7-9 and TRBJ2-3; D ambiguous. The germline V gene encodes CDR1 SEHNR and CDR2 FQNEAQ (reference sequence). V dropped 5 bases and J dropped 0 bases, with 15 bases sitting between them. This CDR3 comprises 16 residues. CDR3 loop: CASSVFSLSSTDTQYF. CDR3 DNA: TGTGCCAGCAGCGTCTTCTCTCTTAGTAGCACAGATACGCAGTATTTT.

This clone showed up just a few times. The genes are TRBV7-2 and TRBJ2-5, with 7 bases matching TRBD1. Trimming removed 5 bases from V and 3 bases from J; junction bases left unmatched: 6. Germline-derived CDR1 and CDR2 are SGHTA and FQGNSA. This CDR3 is 14 amino acids long. The CDR3 sequence is CASSQPGQKETQYF. The CDR3 DNA follows: TGTGCCAGCAGCCAACCGGGACAGAAAGAGACCCAGTACTTC.

V is TRBV28 and J is TRBJ1-1; D not resolved. CDR1 is MDHEN and CDR2 is SYDVKM in the germline V gene. The CDR3 sequence is 12 residues long. The V gene lost 8 bases and the J gene lost 0 bases, with 7 bases spanning the gap. The CDR3 here is CASLEMNTEAFF. The CDR3 DNA reads TGTGCCAGCCTGGAAATGAACACTGAAGCTTTCTTT.

This clone was detected only a few times. The chain has TRBV5-1 and TRBJ2-1, with D possibly matching TRBD2 (6 bases). The germline gives CDR1 SGHRS, CDR2 YFSETQ. V was cut by 0 bases and J by 8 bases, with 21 bases left in between. This CDR3 region has 17 residues. The DNA for the CDR3 is TGCGCCAGCAGCTTGGGCGTTAAAAAGGGACTCACCTATGAGCAGTTCTTC. Translated: CASSLGVKKGLTYEQFF.

The CDR3 bases are TGTGCCAGTAGGGGGACTAGCGGGAGTGGAGAGCAGTTCTTC. Translating it yields CASRGTSGSGEQFF. The chain couples TRBV19 to TRBJ2-1; 14 bases are a match to TRBD2. Germline CDR1 is LNHDA and CDR2 is SQIVND (reference sequence). V lost 6 bases, J lost 10 bases, and 5 bases stayed unmatched. The CDR3 is made up of 14 amino acids. The full variable domain, in which reference TRBV19 and TRBJ2-1 provide the parts outside the CDR3, is DGGITQSPKYLFRKEGQNVTLSCEQNLNHDAMYWYRQDPGQGLRLIYYSQIVNDFQKGDIAEGYSVSREKKESFPLTVTSAQKNPTAFYLCASRGTSGSGEQFFGPGTRLTVL.